This TCR beta chain was recorded in a study of blood T cell repertoires in COVID-19. Study summary: Collection of acute and convalescent COVID-19 samples took place in the United States, Italy and Spain.

This CDR3 is built from 16 residues. Germline V gene sequence: CDR1 MDHEN, CDR2 SYDVKM. Between the trimmed V and J ends, which lost 3 bases and 3 bases, there was a span of 15 bases. Original data processing: Amplification with reference gene primers provided the estimates of nucleated cell counts. Sequencing used immunoSEQ multiplex PCR; TCRdb keeps in-frame clones, though not all of them. That table is the source of V, J and clone size, and D and trimming were worked out from the DNA. The table has 200,000 to 250,000 clones, 88% seen once. This TCR derives from a man between 65 and 85 years old with acute or convalescent COVID-19. Material: peripheral blood. The gene calls are TRBV28 and TRBJ1-5, with D tentatively TRBD1 (5 bases). The CDR3 here is CASSFSAGTFNQPQHF. CDR3 sequence (DNA): TGTGCCAGCAGTTTCTCCGCCGGGACTTTCAATCAGCCCCAGCATTTT.